This TCR beta chain originates from a study of T cell repertoires in cytomegalovirus infection (dated by TCRdb to between 2017 and 2020). Background for the entire study: The peptide stimulations were aimed at well-studied HLA-B-restricted epitopes as well as recently identified HLA-C-restricted CMV epitopes, whose presentation resists viral immunomodulation. Because public TCR beta signatures pointed to carriage of CMV infection together with the matching HLA type, the HLA type of each donor mattered for the analysis.

The treatment or condition label on this specimen signifies: in vitro stimulation with specific CMV peptide epitopes to enrich CMV-specific T cells. This clonotype is termed medium-sized (0.01 to 0.1%). Its antigen is not yet known. No base quality values were provided; no much bigger clone lies one nucleotide off. The sequencer was an Illumina HiSeq 1500. The public reads were quality trimmed at Q25 with fastp and then assembled into clones with MiXCR by TCRdb, keeping productive beta chains. Every distinct CDR3 protein forms one entry, paired with its most common genes and DNA. Recorded for this sample are 360,000 or so distinct CDR3 sequences; approximately 30% of them occurred a single time. Together, the top ten hold around an eighth of the sample. On the study overall, not on this receptor specifically: The ex vivo response was dominated by HLA-C-restricted CMV-specific TCR beta clonotypes, and the single most frequent clonotype in two of eight donors was supplied by these HLA-C-restricted clonotypes. In both this cohort and an independent roughly 330-donor cohort, the cumulative frequency of public TCR beta family members distinguished carriers of CMV infection plus the relevant HLA type.

Including the terminal cysteine and valine, the CDR3 comprises 15 residues. This entry keeps only the CDR3 DNA: 45 bases, framed from base 1. Here V drops 5 bases and J drops 3 bases, and the junction holds 10 bases not matched to any gene. The germline V gene (reference sequence) provides CDR1 SEHNR and CDR2 FQNEAQ. The sample was cultured PBMCs, taken from culture after CMV antigen stimulation. The receptor was derived from a human donor in good health (CMV status not recorded). Some clones in this sample may be carry-over from other donors' samples. The chain links TRBV7-9 with TRBJ2-7, and 7 junctional nucleotides match TRBD2. DNA sequence: TGTGCCAGCAGCGCCTCCGGGACTACGCACTACGAGCAGTACGTC. This yields the protein CASSASGTTHYEQYV.